This passage covers 17 T cell receptor beta chains from one sample sequenced in a study of a mutant IDH1 vaccine in newly diagnosed glioma. No antigen has been assigned to these receptors. Only in-frame clones appear in the TCRdb table, and some are missing; sequencing was by immunoSEQ multiplex PCR. The sample contains 90,000 to 100,000 clones, just under 90% of which appear only once. Stated time point: week 47, end of study. In every dose of vaccine, 300 ug of mutant IDH1 20-mer peptide was given alongside topical imiquimod. Sequenced material: PBMCs, taken from a glioma patient whose treatment included an IDH1 peptide vaccine. All receptors derive from a woman between 50 and 59 years old with glioma.

This rearrangement joins TRBV6-5 to TRBJ1-3; possible D gene TRBD1, 6 bases. The CDR3 loop spans 15 amino acids. From germline, CDR1 is MNHEY and CDR2 SVGAGI. Trimming stripped 6 bases from V and 0 bases from J, with 12 bases between. The CDR3 DNA is TGTGCCAGCAGAAGACAGGCGAGCTCTGGAAACACCATATATTTT. Amino acids: CASRRQASSGNTIYF.

The CDR3 protein is CASSPPSSYEQYF. The CDR3 DNA follows: TGTGCCAGCTCACCACCCAGCTCCTACGAGCAGTACTTC. This rearrangement joins TRBV18 to TRBJ2-7, with unresolved D. Germline assignment: CDR1 KGHSH and CDR2 LQKENI. The ends were cut back, 0 bases at V and 0 bases at J, with 3 bases in the middle. The CDR3 totals 13 residues.

The gene calls are TRBV19 and TRBJ1-6; maybe TRBD1 (5 bases). This CDR3 spans 18 amino acids. Germline V CDR1 and CDR2: LNHDA, SQIVND (reference sequence). V lost 3 bases and J lost 0, with 15 bases in between. CDR3 loop: CASSIRPGRSSYNSPLHF. CDR3 sequence (DNA): TGTGCCAGTAGTATTCGCCCGGGACGGAGCTCCTATAATTCACCCCTCCACTTT.

This chain uses TRBV5-6 with TRBJ2-7, with 8 bases that match TRBD1. The length of the CDR3 is 15 residues. Germline V CDR1 and CDR2: SGHDT, YYEEEE. Trimming cost V 3 bases and J 6 bases; bases outside gene matches: 11. DNA for the CDR3: TGTGCCAGCAGCTCTCCCGACAGGGGTTGGCGCGAGCAGTACTTC. Its translation: CASSSPDRGWREQYF.

This clone appeared once. This chain connects TRBV12-5 to TRBJ1-1; D unresolved. The length of the CDR3 is 16 residues. V gave up 0 bases and J gave up 4 bases, with 15 bases separating them. CDR1 LGHNT and CDR2 FRNRAP come from the germline V gene. The CDR3 DNA follows: TGTGCTAGTGGTTTGGTTATCACCGGTTCCGGCACTGAAGCTTTCTTT. Protein product: CASGLVITGSGTEAFF. Combining the CDR3 with reference TRBV12-5 and TRBJ1-1 gives the whole variable domain DARVTQTPRHKVTEMGQEVTMRCQPILGHNTVFWYRQTMMQGLELLAYFRNRAPLDDSGMPKDRFSAEMPDATLATLKIQPSEPRDSAVYFCASGLVITGSGTEAFFGQGTRLTVV.

The chain joins TRBV6-1 to TRBJ1-2; 10 bases are a match to TRBD1. This CDR3 is built from 14 residues. The V gene's germline CDR1 is MNHNS and CDR2 SASEGT. Trimming removed 6 bases from V and 2 bases from J; junction bases left unmatched: 3. The CDR3 DNA follows: TGTGCCAGCAGGGACAGGGGGAGGAACTATGGCTACACCTTC. Translating it yields CASRDRGRNYGYTF.

This clone was seen just once. V gene TRBV28 combines with J gene TRBJ1-6; TRBD1 aligns across 11 bases. This CDR3 has 14 amino acids. Germline loops: CDR1 MDHEN, CDR2 SYDVKM. V lost 6 bases, J lost 11 bases, and 6 bases stayed unmatched. The CDR3 DNA sequence: TGTGCCAGCAGCCCCGGGACAGGGGGTGCACCCCTCCACTTT. It specifies CASSPGTGGAPLHF. Variable domain in full (rest from reference TRBV28 and TRBJ1-6): DVKVTQSSRYLVKRTGEKVFLECVQDMDHENMFWYRQDPGLGLRLIYFSYDVKMKEKGDIPEGYSVSREKKERFSLILESASTNQTSMYLCASSPGTGGAPLHFGNGTRLTVT.

V is TRBV11-2 and J is TRBJ1-4; D call uncertain. Germline values: CDR1 SGHAT, CDR2 FQNNGV. The germline V and J ends were trimmed by 5 bases and 6 bases, with 10 bases remaining between them. The CDR3 is made up of 13 amino acids. The CDR3 here is CASSQEVDEKLFF. The DNA of the CDR3 is TGTGCCAGCAGCCAGGAGGTGGATGAAAAACTGTTTTTT.

The chain combines TRBV27 with TRBJ2-6; 7 nucleotides align to TRBD1. The trim removed 5 bases at V and 0 bases at J, leaving 7 bases unmatched. The CDR3 is 17 residues long. The germline gives CDR1 MNHEY, CDR2 SMNVEV (reference sequence). Here the CDR3 reads CASSLGTVISGANVLTF. The CDR3 nucleotides are TGTGCCAGCAGTCTTGGGACAGTAATCTCTGGGGCCAACGTCCTGACTTTC.

The chain recombines TRBV28 with TRBJ1-4; no firm D call. V was cut by 1 base and J by 3 bases, with 9 bases left in between. The CDR3 is made up of 15 amino acids. CDR1 is MDHEN, CDR2 SYDVKM, per germline. The CDR3 DNA reads as TGTGCCAGCAGTTTATTTCGCGGGTCTAATGAAAAACTGTTTTTT. Protein product: CASSLFRGSNEKLFF.

The chain recombines TRBV25-1 with TRBJ2-2; the match to TRBD2 covers 11 bases. Germline V gene lookup returns CDR1 MGHDK and CDR2 SYGVNS. Losses at the gene ends were 4 bases for V and 6 bases for J; bases not matched to a gene: 7. This CDR3 has 16 amino acids. CDR3 DNA sequence: TGTGCCAGCAGTGTCCTAGCGGGAGGAGTCGCCGGGGAGCTGTTTTTT. Translating gives CASSVLAGGVAGELFF.

The V gene is TRBV10-3, the J gene TRBJ2-5, with TRBD1 matching 9 bases. The J call may be faulty, since TRBJ2-7 better matches the DNA end. The CDR3 consists of 18 residues. Germline CDR1 is ENHRY and CDR2 is SYGVKD. The CDR3 region is CAISGGDRAAQSAFEQYF. In DNA, the CDR3 is TGTGCCATCAGTGGGGGGGACAGGGCGGCTCAAAGTGCATTCGAGCAGTACTTC.

V usage is TRBV4-1 and J usage is TRBJ2-7; 9 bases are a match to TRBD2. The germline CDR1 and CDR2 sequences are MGHRA and YSYEKL. The junction had 13 bases not matched to a gene; V was cut back by 1 base and J by 0 bases. The CDR3 has 19 residues. This CDR3 is CASSQGSEASGVRSYEQYF. CDR3 bases: TGCGCCAGCAGCCAAGGGAGTGAGGCTAGCGGGGTGCGCTCCTACGAGCAGTACTTC.

The chain couples TRBV5-1 to TRBJ2-7; 9 bases align to TRBD2. The CDR3 totals 18 residues. Trimming at V came to 2 bases and at J to 2 bases, leaving 14 bases not matched to a gene. The germline gives CDR1 SGHRS, CDR2 YFSETQ. CDR3 in DNA: TGCGCCAGCAGCTTCAGGGGCCCAGCGGGAGGCACAACCTACGAGCAGTACTTC. Translated, it gives CASSFRGPAGGTTYEQYF.

The chain employs TRBV11-2 and TRBJ1-2; TRBD1 is a possible D gene (6 bases). The germline V and J ends were trimmed by 3 bases and 6 bases, with 11 bases remaining between them. Per germline, CDR1 SGHAT and CDR2 FQNNGV. The CDR3 has 13 residues. CDR3 DNA: TGTGCCAGCAGCTTGGTGAGGGGGAATGGCTACACCTTC. Its protein product is CASSLVRGNGYTF.

This clone has only one observation. J is TRBJ1-1 and V is TRBV6-5, with D maybe TRBD1 (5 bases). With 2 bases removed from V and 3 bases from J, the gap between germline ends came to 7 bases. This CDR3 has 13 residues. Germline-derived CDR1 and CDR2 are MNHEY and SVGAGI. The CDR3 coding sequence is TGTGCCAGCAGTTACGGCAGGGACACTGAAGCTTTCTTT. Protein product: CASSYGRDTEAFF.

The gene calls are TRBV15 and TRBJ1-5; 9 bases fit TRBD1. In germline, CDR1 is LNHNV, CDR2 YYDKDF (reference sequence). With V trimmed by 5 bases and J by 2 bases, 4 bases remained unmatched. The CDR3 totals 15 residues. Here the CDR3 reads CATSSRQGGNQPQHF. In DNA form, the CDR3 reads TGTGCCACCAGCTCTAGACAGGGGGGCAATCAGCCCCAGCATTTT.